The 32 T cell receptor beta chains listed next were all sequenced from one sample in a study of CXCR3-negative and CXCR3-positive naive CD8 T cells. UMI-labeled TRB cDNA libraries were prepared by 5' RACE. Reanalyzing the 5' RACE reads, TCRdb keeps one entry per CDR3 protein, without DNA. This sample's table has some 130,000 distinct CDR3 sequences. What was sequenced was naive CXCR3- CD8+ T cells from blood. The subset denotes: CD45RO-CCR7+CD27+CD95- naive CD8+ T cells lacking CXCR3 (TNR3-). These receptors were obtained from a human donor in good health. Some clones in this sample may be carry-over from other donors' samples.

The rearrangement links TRBV7-9 to TRBJ2-7; TCRdb's assignment of TRBD2 cannot be checked, as there is no DNA. Germline V CDR1 and CDR2: SEHNR, FQNEAQ (reference sequence). CDR3 length: 15 residues. The CDR3 is CASSATTSAADEQYF.

The chain combines TRBV3-1 with TRBJ2-5. The CDR3 totals 14 residues. From germline, CDR1 is LGHDT and CDR2 YNNKEL (reference sequence). The CDR3 reads CASSPQSYQETQYF.

The chain couples TRBV10-3 to TRBJ2-7; absent DNA, TCRdb's TRBD1 call cannot be checked. The CDR3 sequence is 17 residues long. CDR1 is ENHRY, CDR2 SYGVKD, per germline. CDR3 sequence: CAIRIDPGGKGGYEQYF.

This chain joins TRBV10-3 and TRBJ1-1; there is no DNA to check the TCRdb D call of TRBD1. Germline-derived CDR1 and CDR2 are ENHRY and SYGVKD. The CDR3 is 14 residues long. The chain's CDR3 is CAISDKTENTEAFF.

The chain employs TRBV7-3 and TRBJ1-1; TCRdb gives TRBD1 as the D gene, but with no DNA this cannot be confirmed. This CDR3 has 14 residues. Germline CDR1 and CDR2: SGHTA and FQGTGA. The CDR3 protein is CASSLMGADTEAFF.

The genes are TRBV19 and TRBJ2-3; as DNA is missing, the TRBD1 call by TCRdb cannot be tested. The length of the CDR3 is 14 residues. Looked up from germline, CDR1 is LNHDA and CDR2 is SQIVND (reference sequence). The CDR3 loop reads CASNLGGFTDTQYF.

The chain couples TRBV9 to TRBJ2-1; the D gene TCRdb calls, TRBD2, cannot be checked with no DNA. CDR1 SGDLS and CDR2 YYNGEE come from the germline V gene. This CDR3 has 15 amino acids. The CDR3 loop reads CASSGRAGGHTEQFF.

V gene TRBV7-8 combines with J gene TRBJ1-3; TCRdb indicates TRBD1, and absent DNA this call remains unverified. The CDR3 totals 16 residues. CDR1 is SGHVS, CDR2 FQNEAQ, per germline. Here the CDR3 reads CASSFPQGREGNTIYF. Together with reference TRBV7-8 and TRBJ1-3, the CDR3 gives the full variable domain: GAGVSQSPRYKVAKRGQDVALRCDPISGHVSLFWYQQALGQGPEFLTYFQNEAQLDKSGLPSDRFFAERPEGSVSTLKIQRTQQEDSAVYLCASSFPQGREGNTIYFGEGSWLTVV.

CDR3: CASSHSGTSGGGEQFF. The chain joins TRBV4-3 to TRBJ2-1; checking the TCRdb D call of TRBD2 is not possible without DNA. Germline lookup yields CDR1 LGHNA and CDR2 YSLEER. The CDR3 length is 16 residues.

The V call is TRBV5-5, the J call TRBJ2-7; as DNA is missing, the TRBD1 call by TCRdb cannot be tested. Germline CDR1 SGHKS, CDR2 YYEKEE (reference sequence). The length of the CDR3 is 18 residues. The CDR3 loop is CASSFVWRLQGPNDEQYF.

The V and J genes are TRBV15 and TRBJ2-5; lacking DNA, the TRBD2 call made by TCRdb goes unchecked. This CDR3 has 12 residues. Germline CDR1 reads LNHNV; CDR2 reads YYDKDF (reference sequence). CDR3 sequence reads: CATASGIETQYF.

V and J are TRBV5-1 and TRBJ2-1; with no DNA, the TCRdb D assignment of TRBD1 cannot be verified. The CDR3 has 15 amino acids. Germline CDR1 SGHRS, CDR2 YFSETQ. Here the CDR3 reads CASSQGTGGSDEQFF. Full variable domain (rest looked up from reference TRBV5-1 and TRBJ2-1): KAGVTQTPRYLIKTRGQQVTLSCSPISGHRSVSWYQQTPGQGLQFLFEYFSETQRNKGNFPGRFSGRQFSNSRSEMNVSTLELGDSALYLCASSQGTGGSDEQFFGPGTRLTVL.

V is TRBV27 and J is TRBJ2-5; TCRdb outputs TRBD1, but without DNA this stays unchecked. This CDR3 is built from 13 residues. Germline V CDR1 and CDR2: MNHEY, SMNVEV (reference sequence). The CDR3 is CASSLTGEETQYF.

The chain uses TRBV29-1 and TRBJ2-5; there is no DNA to check the TCRdb D call of TRBD2. Germline CDR1 reads SQVTM; CDR2 reads ANQGSEA. The CDR3 is 16 residues long. CDR3 residues: CSVGPLAGVLQETQYF.

CDR3 region: CASSSDHGDEQYF. The V call is TRBV7-3, the J call TRBJ2-7. The CDR3 consists of 13 residues. Germline V gene data show CDR1 as SGHTA and CDR2 as FQGTGA.

This chain connects TRBV7-9 to TRBJ2-6; TCRdb's D gene call, TRBD1, goes unchecked for lack of DNA. This CDR3 is 18 amino acids long. Germline CDR1 and CDR2: SEHNR and FQNEAQ (reference sequence). The CDR3 spells CASSLSRTGGSGANVLTF.

V and J are TRBV19 and TRBJ2-3; the D call of TRBD2 rests on TCRdb alone, since no DNA is present to check it. Looked up from germline, CDR1 is LNHDA and CDR2 is SQIVND (reference sequence). The CDR3 is 19 residues long. CDR3 residues: CASRPSLAGREASTDTQYF.

This sequence joins TRBV30 and TRBJ2-5; with no DNA, the TCRdb D assignment of TRBD2 cannot be verified. The CDR3 consists of 15 residues. Looked up from germline, CDR1 is GTSNPN and CDR2 is SVGIG (reference sequence). The CDR3 sequence is CAWRGTSGGQETQYF.

The V gene is TRBV20-1, the J gene TRBJ2-1; TCRdb designates TRBD2, a call that cannot be tested without DNA. The germline V gene encodes CDR1 DFQATT and CDR2 SNEGSKA (reference sequence). The CDR3 has 18 amino acids. CDR3 in amino acids: CSARDLRGLAGGYNEQFF.

This rearrangement joins TRBV28 to TRBJ2-3; TCRdb picks TRBD1, but there is no DNA to check that call. The CDR3 runs to 16 residues. CDR1 is MDHEN and CDR2 is SYDVKM in the germline V gene. The CDR3 loop is CASTLGDRGRTDTQYF.

This chain connects TRBV6-1 to TRBJ1-1; TCRdb's D call of TRBD1 is untestable without DNA. The CDR3 is 13 residues long. Germline V gene lookup returns CDR1 MNHNS and CDR2 SASEGT. The CDR3 loop is CATGTGAQTAAFF.

The chain links TRBV7-6 to TRBJ2-7. The CDR3 consists of 13 residues. Germline lookup yields CDR1 SGHVS and CDR2 FNYEAQ. The CDR3 here is CASSLGDYYEQYF.

The J gene is TRBJ2-7, the V gene TRBV19; absent DNA, TCRdb's TRBD1 call cannot be checked. Germline assignment: CDR1 LNHDA and CDR2 SQIVND (reference sequence). The CDR3 is made up of 14 amino acids. This chain's CDR3 is CASSPQGAEYEQYF.

CDR3 sequence: CASSLSSGRAYEQFF. The chain uses TRBV28 and TRBJ2-1; the TCRdb D gene call, TRBD2, has no DNA to confirm it. The CDR3 extends over 15 amino acids. In germline, CDR1 is MDHEN, CDR2 SYDVKM.

The chain is built from TRBV28 and TRBJ2-1. Germline loops: CDR1 MDHEN, CDR2 SYDVKM. The CDR3 has 11 residues. The CDR3 spells CASSRSYEQFF.

The CDR3 protein is CSARDAGQPPYEQYF. The chain employs TRBV20-1 and TRBJ2-7; no DNA is available, so the TRBD1 call from TCRdb remains unchecked. Germline values: CDR1 DFQATT, CDR2 SNEGSKA (reference sequence). The CDR3 extends over 15 amino acids.

V gene TRBV10-3 combines with J gene TRBJ2-7. This CDR3 is 13 amino acids long. Germline assignment: CDR1 ENHRY and CDR2 SYGVKD. The CDR3 protein is CAIRAKESYEQYF.

This chain links TRBV12-3 or TRBV12-4 with TRBJ2-7. The CDR3 length is 15 residues. The CDR3 sequence: CASSLIGYAPYEQYF.

V and J are TRBV6-2 or TRBV6-3 and TRBJ2-5; TCRdb calls TRBD2, which cannot be checked without DNA. The CDR3 spans 14 residues. Germline V CDR1 and CDR2: MNHEY, SVGEGT. The CDR3: CASSQGLVQETQYF.

CDR3 protein: CASSYGDTGELFF. The rearrangement joins TRBV6-2 or TRBV6-3 to TRBJ2-2. Per germline, CDR1 MNHEY and CDR2 SVGEGT. This CDR3 has 13 residues.

This chain links TRBV28 with TRBJ1-1; TCRdb returns TRBD1, unconfirmable since there is no DNA. The CDR3 is 16 amino acids. CDR1 and CDR2 from the germline V gene are MDHEN and SYDVKM. The CDR3 spells CASSLSTGGGGTEAFF.

The chain links TRBV12-3 or TRBV12-4 to TRBJ2-1; TCRdb returns TRBD2, unconfirmable since there is no DNA. The CDR3 has 16 amino acids. This chain's CDR3 is CASTSIGLASYNEQFF.